A single sample is the source of the 15 T cell receptor beta chains below, sequenced in a study of cytomegalovirus exposure and HLA in healthy donors. PCR was performed using 60 Vbeta and 13 Jbeta primers. Data came from immunoSEQ multiplex PCR; TCRdb stores just in-frame clones and leaves some out. Of more than 150,000 clones listed, about 75% are singletons. The sample was PBMCs. These receptors were collected from a woman in her 40s in good health and CMV-seropositive.

J is TRBJ1-2 and V is TRBV9, with 8 bases fitting TRBD1. Germline V gene data show CDR1 as SGDLS and CDR2 as YYNGEE. The CDR3 has 18 residues. V shed 3 bases and J 4 bases; nucleotides not matched to a gene: 17. CDR3 loop: CASSANRDKGQEGYGYTF. The CDR3, as DNA: TGTGCCAGCAGCGCGAACCGGGACAAGGGACAGGAGGGCTATGGCTACACCTTC.

This clone occurred once. The genes are TRBV2 and TRBJ1-5; D is perhaps TRBD1 (6 bases). Germline-derived CDR1 and CDR2 are SNHLY and FYNNEI. The CDR3 has 16 residues. V was shortened by 4 bases and J by 6 bases, with 19 bases between the two germline ends. CDR3 region: CASSGRARQGSQPQHF. The DNA of the CDR3 is TGTGCCAGCAGTGGTCGCGCCCGCCAGGGGAGTCAGCCCCAGCATTTT.

The chain has TRBV19 and TRBJ2-7, with D perhaps matching TRBD1 (8 bases). The CDR3 is made up of 15 amino acids. In germline, CDR1 is LNHDA, CDR2 SQIVND (reference sequence). V lost 1 base, J lost 5 bases, and 15 bases lay in between. CDR3 amino acids: CASSIVHRGGNEQYF. The CDR3 nucleotides are TGTGCCAGTAGTATAGTCCACAGGGGGGGCAACGAGCAGTACTTC.

The chain couples TRBV15 to TRBJ2-5, with 8 nucleotides matching TRBD2. The closer fit of TRBJ2-7 to the DNA end suggests the J call may be wrong. Germline loops: CDR1 LNHNV, CDR2 YYDKDF (reference sequence). The CDR3 sequence is 14 residues long. CDR3 DNA: TGTGCCACCAGCACTCGGGGGGGGATCTACGAGCAGTACTTC. It translates to CATSTRGGIYEQYF.

The CDR3 protein is CASSEGDTRNEKLFF. The CDR3, as DNA: TGTGCCAGCAGCGAAGGGGACACGAGAAATGAAAAACTGTTTTTT. The rearrangement joins TRBV5-8 to TRBJ1-4; possibly TRBD1 for D (6 bases). Germline V gives CDR1 SGHTS, CDR2 YDEGEE. V lost 4 bases to trimming and J lost 5 bases, with 15 bases between them. CDR3 size: 15 residues.

The chain joins TRBV15 to TRBJ2-1, with D uncertain. Trimming shortened V by 4 bases and J by 5 bases, and 12 bases separated the two germline ends. CDR1 is LNHNV and CDR2 is YYDKDF in the germline V gene (reference sequence). The CDR3 spans 14 residues. CDR3 protein: CATSKSRPDNEQFF. DNA of the CDR3: TGTGCCACCAGCAAAAGCAGGCCGGACAATGAGCAGTTCTTC.

This chain joins TRBV5-4 and TRBJ2-7; TRBD2 matches at 7 bases. Per the germline V gene, CDR1 is SGHNT and CDR2 is YYREEE (reference sequence). This CDR3 is built from 14 residues. V was clipped by 3 bases and J by 2 bases; unmatched bases: 5. The CDR3 DNA sequence: TGTGCCAGCAGCTCAGCGGGAACACCCTACGAGCAGTACTTC. Its translation is CASSSAGTPYEQYF.

The rearrangement links TRBV9 to TRBJ1-2; D gene ambiguous. V lost 3 bases and J 4 bases, leaving 10 bases between the germline ends. CDR1 is SGDLS, CDR2 YYNGEE, per germline. This CDR3 is built from 13 residues. The CDR3 DNA reads as TGTGCCAGCAGCGAGGCGGACTTCTATGGCTACACCTTC. This gives the protein CASSEADFYGYTF.

The chain employs TRBV6-1 and TRBJ2-7; 8 bases are a match to TRBD2. V dropped 6 bases and J dropped 7; count of bases not matched to a gene: 11. Per the germline V gene, CDR1 is MNHNS and CDR2 is SASEGT. There are 14 residues in the CDR3. The CDR3 region is CASSLAGGPLEQYF. The CDR3 DNA is TGTGCCAGCAGCCTCGCGGGAGGTCCCTTGGAGCAGTACTTC.

The rearrangement links TRBV30 to TRBJ2-6, with a possible D match to TRBD1 (5 bases). This CDR3 has 16 amino acids. The V end was cut by 7 bases, the J end by 2 bases, with 18 bases between. CDR1 is GTSNPN, CDR2 SVGIG, per germline (reference sequence). The CDR3, as DNA: TGTGCCTCAGAGAAGGGGTTAAGGGCTGGGGCCAACGTCCTGACTTTC. Translating gives CASEKGLRAGANVLTF.

Details on this clone: This specimen includes other DNA sequences encoding the same CDR3. The V and J genes are TRBV6-5 and TRBJ1-4; possibly TRBD1 for D (6 bases). V shed 3 bases and J shed 5 bases, with 13 bases lying between them. Germline-derived CDR1 and CDR2 are MNHEY and SVGAGI. This CDR3 comprises 15 residues. CDR3 in DNA: TGTGCCAGCAGTTATACGACAGGTTCCAATGAAAAACTGTTTTTT. This encodes CASSYTTGSNEKLFF.

The V and J genes are TRBV7-9 and TRBJ1-4, with D tentatively TRBD1 (5 bases). Trimming took off 4 bases at V and 14 bases at J, with 17 bases between the two ends. CDR3 length equals 13 residues. CDR1 is SEHNR and CDR2 is FQNEAQ in the germline V gene (reference sequence). CDR3: CASSSWIQGWLFF. In DNA, the CDR3 is TGTGCCAGCAGCTCCTGGATCCAGGGTTGGCTGTTTTTT.

V usage is TRBV4-3 and J usage is TRBJ2-1; D unresolved. V lost 4 bases to trimming and J lost 8 bases, with 15 bases between them. The CDR3 is made up of 14 amino acids. The germline CDR1 and CDR2 sequences are LGHNA and YSLEER. CDR3 sequence (DNA): TGCGCCAGCAGCCTTGGCGGCTCCCCCCATGAGCAGTTCTTC. This codes for CASSLGGSPHEQFF.

CDR3 nucleotide sequence: TGTGCCAGCAGCGGAATGCCCCCCTTTGGGCCGGGGTACGAGCAGTACTTC. Translating gives CASSGMPPFGPGYEQYF. This chain connects TRBV14 to TRBJ2-7, with a tentative D call TRBD2 (5 bases). Trimming removed 5 bases at V and 4 bases at J, with 24 bases between. The germline gives CDR1 SGHDN, CDR2 FVKESK. This CDR3 region has 17 residues.

The chain is built from TRBV19 and TRBJ1-2; D gene unclear. This CDR3 has 15 amino acids. Germline V gene sequence: CDR1 LNHDA, CDR2 SQIVND (reference sequence). V shed 2 bases and J shed 4 bases, with 14 bases lying between them. The chain's CDR3 is CASSIQAGGRYGYTF. The CDR3 region has the DNA TGTGCCAGTAGTATACAGGCAGGTGGTCGCTATGGCTACACCTTC.